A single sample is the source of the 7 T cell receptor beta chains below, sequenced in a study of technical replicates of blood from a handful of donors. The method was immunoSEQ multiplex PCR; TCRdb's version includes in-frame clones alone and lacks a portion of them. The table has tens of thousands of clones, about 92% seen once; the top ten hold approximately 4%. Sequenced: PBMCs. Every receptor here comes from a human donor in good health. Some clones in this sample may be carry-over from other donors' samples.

Written as DNA, the CDR3 is TGTGCCAGCAGCGTAGCTAGCGGGGGGCTTCAAGAGACCCAGTACTTC. Amino acids: CASSVASGGLQETQYF. The J gene is TRBJ2-5, the V gene TRBV9, with 11 nucleotides matching TRBD2. This CDR3 comprises 16 residues. Germline-derived CDR1 and CDR2 are SGDLS and YYNGEE. After removal of 0 bases from V and 2 bases from J, the junction contained 3 bases not matched to a gene.

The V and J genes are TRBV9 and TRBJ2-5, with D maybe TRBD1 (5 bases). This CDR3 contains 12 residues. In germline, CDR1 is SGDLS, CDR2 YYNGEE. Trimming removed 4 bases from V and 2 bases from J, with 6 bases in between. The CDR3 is CASSRGQETQYF. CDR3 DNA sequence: TGTGCCAGCAGCAGGGGTCAAGAGACCCAGTACTTC.

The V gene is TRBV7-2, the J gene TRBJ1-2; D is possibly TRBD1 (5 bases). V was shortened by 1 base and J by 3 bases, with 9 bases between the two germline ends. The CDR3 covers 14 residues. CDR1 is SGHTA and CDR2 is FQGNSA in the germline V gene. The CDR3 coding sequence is TGTGCCAGCAGCTTAGGCAGGGCCTACTATGGCTACACCTTC. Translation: CASSLGRAYYGYTF. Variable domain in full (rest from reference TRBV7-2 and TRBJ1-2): GAGVSQSPSNKVTEKGKDVELRCDPISGHTALYWYRQSLGQGLEFLIYFQGNSAPDKSGLPSDRFSAERTGGSVSTLTIQRTQQEDSAVYLCASSLGRAYYGYTFGSGTRLTVV.

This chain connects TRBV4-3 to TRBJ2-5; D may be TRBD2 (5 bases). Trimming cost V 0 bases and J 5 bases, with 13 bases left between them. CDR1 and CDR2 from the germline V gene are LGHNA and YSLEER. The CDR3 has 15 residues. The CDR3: CASSQDEGLGETQYF. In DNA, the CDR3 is TGCGCCAGCAGCCAAGATGAAGGACTCGGGGAGACCCAGTACTTC.

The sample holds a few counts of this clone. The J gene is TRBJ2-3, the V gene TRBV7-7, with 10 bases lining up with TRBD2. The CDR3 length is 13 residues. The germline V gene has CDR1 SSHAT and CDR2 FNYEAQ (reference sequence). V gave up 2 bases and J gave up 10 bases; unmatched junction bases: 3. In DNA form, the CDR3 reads TGTGCCAGCAGCTTATCCGGGACTAGCGCGCAGTATTTT. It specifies CASSLSGTSAQYF. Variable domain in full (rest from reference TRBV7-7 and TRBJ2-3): GAGVSQSPRYKVTKRGQDVTLRCDPISSHATLYWYQQALGQGPEFLTYFNYEAQPDKSGLPSDRFSAERPEGSISTLTIQRTEQRDSAMYRCASSLSGTSAQYFGPGTRLTVL.

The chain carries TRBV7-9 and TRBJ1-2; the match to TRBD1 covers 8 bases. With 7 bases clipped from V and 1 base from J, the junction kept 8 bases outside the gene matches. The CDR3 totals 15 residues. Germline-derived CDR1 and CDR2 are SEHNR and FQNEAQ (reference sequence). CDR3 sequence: CASTPMDRDNYGYTF. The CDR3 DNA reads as TGTGCCAGCACCCCAATGGACAGGGATAACTATGGCTACACCTTC.

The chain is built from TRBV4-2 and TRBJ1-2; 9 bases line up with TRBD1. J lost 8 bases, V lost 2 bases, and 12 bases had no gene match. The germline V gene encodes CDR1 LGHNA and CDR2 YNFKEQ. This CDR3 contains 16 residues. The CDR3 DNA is TGTGCCAGCAGCCAACCTGGGACAGGGAGTATGATGGGCTACACCTTC. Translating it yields CASSQPGTGSMMGYTF.